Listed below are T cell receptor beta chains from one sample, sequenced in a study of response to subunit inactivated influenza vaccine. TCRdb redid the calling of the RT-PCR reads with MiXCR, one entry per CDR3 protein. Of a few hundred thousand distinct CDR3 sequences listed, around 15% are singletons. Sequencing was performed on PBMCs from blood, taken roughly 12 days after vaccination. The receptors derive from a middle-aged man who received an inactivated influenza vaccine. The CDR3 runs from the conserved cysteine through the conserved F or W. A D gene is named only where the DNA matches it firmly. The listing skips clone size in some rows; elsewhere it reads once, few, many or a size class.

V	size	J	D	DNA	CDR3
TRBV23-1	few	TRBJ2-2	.	TGCGCCAGCAGCCAAAGGGGGAGTAACACCGGGGAGCTGTTTTTT	CASSQRGSNTGELFF
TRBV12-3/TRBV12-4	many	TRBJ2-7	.	TGTGCCAGCAGTTTAGCGTTGGGCGAGCAGTACTTC	CASSLALGEQYF
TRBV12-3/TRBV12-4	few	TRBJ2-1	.	TGTGCCAGCACGTTTGAGGGGGGGGCCTACAATGAGCAGTTCTTC	CASTFEGGAYNEQFF
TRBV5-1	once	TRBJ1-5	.	TGCGCCAGCAGCAAAGACGTCGCACAGCCCCAGCATTTT	CASSKDVAQPQHF
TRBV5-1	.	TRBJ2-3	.	TGCGCCAGCAGCTCGAAGAAGGGGCGTTGGGCAGATACGCAGTATTTT	CASSSKKGRWADTQYF
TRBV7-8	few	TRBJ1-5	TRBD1	TGTGCCAGCAGCTCCTTGACAGGGAAAGGCAATCAGCCCCAGCATTTT	CASSSLTGKGNQPQHF
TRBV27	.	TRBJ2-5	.	TGTGCCAGCAAGGGGTGGGCAGGGCGGGAGACCCAGTACTTC	CASKGWAGRETQYF
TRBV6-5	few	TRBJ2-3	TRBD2	TGTGCCAGCAGTTCCGATACTAGCGGGGTCACAGATACGCAGTATTTT	CASSSDTSGVTDTQYF
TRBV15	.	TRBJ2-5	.	TGTGCCACCAGCAGAGATGGCGTCGGGACCGGCGGGGAGACCCAGTACTTC	CATSRDGVGTGGETQYF
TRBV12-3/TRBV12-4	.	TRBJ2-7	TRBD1	TGTGCCAGCAGTTTCTTGACAGGGGAATTTAGCGAGCAGTACTTC	CASSFLTGEFSEQYF
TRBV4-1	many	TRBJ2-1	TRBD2	TGCGCCAGCAGCCGAGAGACTAGCGGGGGGTACAATGAGCAGTTCTTC	CASSRETSGGYNEQFF
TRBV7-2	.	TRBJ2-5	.	TGTGCCAGCAGCCGGGACATAGGAGAGACCCAGTACTTC	CASSRDIGETQYF
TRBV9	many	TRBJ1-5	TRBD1	TGTGCCAGCAGCCCAGGGGGGGGCCCTCAGCCCCAGCATTTT	CASSPGGGPQPQHF
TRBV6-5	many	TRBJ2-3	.	TGTGCCAGCAGTTACGCGGGGCCGAAAGGCACAGATACGCAGTATTTT	CASSYAGPKGTDTQYF
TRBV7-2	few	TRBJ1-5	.	TGTGCCAGCAGCTTAGTGGGAGGGGGAACTCAGCCCCAGCATTTT	CASSLVGGGTQPQHF
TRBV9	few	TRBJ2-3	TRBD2	TGTGCCAGCAGCGCTAGCGGGAGGACCACAGATACGCAGTATTTT	CASSASGRTTDTQYF
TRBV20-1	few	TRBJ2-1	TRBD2	TGCAGTGCTCCGGTTCCTAGCGGGGTTCTCTACAATGAGCAGTTCTTC	CSAPVPSGVLYNEQFF
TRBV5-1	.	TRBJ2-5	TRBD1	TGCGCCAGCAGCACAGGGACAGGGGTCGAGACCCAGTACTTC	CASSTGTGVETQYF